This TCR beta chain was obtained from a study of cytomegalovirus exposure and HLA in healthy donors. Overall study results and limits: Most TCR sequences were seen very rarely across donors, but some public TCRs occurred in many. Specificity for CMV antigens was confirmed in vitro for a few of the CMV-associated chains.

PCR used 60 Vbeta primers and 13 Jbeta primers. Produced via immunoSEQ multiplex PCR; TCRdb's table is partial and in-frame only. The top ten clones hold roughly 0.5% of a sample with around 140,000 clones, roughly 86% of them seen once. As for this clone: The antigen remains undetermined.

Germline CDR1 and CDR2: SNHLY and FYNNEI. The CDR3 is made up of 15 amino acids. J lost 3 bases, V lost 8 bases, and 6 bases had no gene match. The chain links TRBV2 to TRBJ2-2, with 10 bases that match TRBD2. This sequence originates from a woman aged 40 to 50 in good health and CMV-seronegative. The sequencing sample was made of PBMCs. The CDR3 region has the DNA TGTGCCAGCCGGAGGACTAGCGGATACACCGGGGAGCTGTTTTTT. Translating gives CASRRTSGYTGELFF.